This TCR beta chain was captured in a study of cytomegalovirus exposure and HLA in healthy donors. The study, taken as a whole, reports: In a later analysis, several top co-occurrence clusters appeared linked to parvovirus B19, influenza, CMV and Epstein-Barr virus. A missense DCLRE1C variant was associated with V- and J-gene trimming of TCR beta chains in a later analysis, and an independent cohort replicated the association. Per a later analysis, 15,000 to 20,000 TCR beta sequences showed association with HLA alleles at 0.05 false discovery rate.

Germline V CDR1 and CDR2: SQVTM, ANQGSEA. The CDR3 runs to 13 residues. V gave up 4 bases and J gave up 3 bases, with 12 bases separating them. It was with 60 Vbeta and 13 Jbeta primers that the PCR ran. The assay was immunoSEQ multiplex PCR, and TCRdb's table has in-frame clones only and misses some. This table holds over 150,000 clones, about 80% found once. In regard to this clone: Its antigen is still unknown.

This sequence originates from a woman in her twenties or thirties in good health and CMV-seronegative. Sequenced: PBMCs. The chain recombines TRBV29-1 with TRBJ1-1; D not resolved. Here the CDR3 reads CSVGRQRDTEAFF. In nucleotides, the CDR3 is TGCAGCGTTGGGCGGCAGAGAGACACTGAAGCTTTCTTT.